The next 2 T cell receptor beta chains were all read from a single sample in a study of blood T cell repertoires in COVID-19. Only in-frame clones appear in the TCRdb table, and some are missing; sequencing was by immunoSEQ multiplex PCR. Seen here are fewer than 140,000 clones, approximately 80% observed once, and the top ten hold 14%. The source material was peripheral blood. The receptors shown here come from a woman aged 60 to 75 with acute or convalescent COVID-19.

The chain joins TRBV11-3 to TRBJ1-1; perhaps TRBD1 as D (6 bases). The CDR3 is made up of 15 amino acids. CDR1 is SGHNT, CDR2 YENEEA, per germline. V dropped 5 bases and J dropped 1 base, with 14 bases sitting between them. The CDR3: CASSNTGRGNTEAFF. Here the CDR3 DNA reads TGTGCCAGCAGCAACACAGGGAGAGGGAACACTGAAGCTTTCTTT.

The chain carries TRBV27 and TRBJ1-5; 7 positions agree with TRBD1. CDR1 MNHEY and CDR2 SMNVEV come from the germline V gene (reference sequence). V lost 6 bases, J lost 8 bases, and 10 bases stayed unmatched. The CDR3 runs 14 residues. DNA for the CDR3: TGTGCCAGCAGGCGAAGACAGGGAACGGAGCCCCAGCATTTT. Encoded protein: CASRRRQGTEPQHF.